This T cell receptor (beta chain) derives from a study of PD-L1 blockade in urothelial cancer. The germline gives CDR1 SGHAT, CDR2 FQDESV (reference sequence). The CDR3 runs 17 residues. Trimming stripped 2 bases from V and 0 bases from J, with 14 bases between. The repertoire was sequenced with immunoSEQ multiplex PCR; TCRdb's copy has only in-frame clones and lacks some. This table has around 33,000 clones, around 80% appearing once. The sample holds one count of this clone. This TCR was recovered from a man aged 70 or older with urothelial cancer. The specimen comprised PBMCs, sampled around atezolizumab (anti-PD-L1) treatment. The chain couples TRBV11-1 to TRBJ2-1; a weak D match, TRBD1 (6 bases). The DNA of the CDR3 is TGTGCCAGCAGCTTATCTCCTGGCAGGGGCTCCTACAATGAGCAGTTCTTC. This translates into CASSLSPGRGSYNEQFF.